The following is a T cell receptor beta chain sequence with its context. What antigen it recognizes has not been identified. Base quality data are lacking; no much larger clone is found one base away. These data originate in a study of blood T cell repertoires in COVID-19 (dated by TCRdb to 2019 to 2021). Background for the entire study: The collaborator samples originated in the United States, Italy and Spain and spanned the acute and convalescent phases of COVID-19. The material from the prospective study consisted of cDNA or gDNA derived from T cells, B-cell-depleted T cells, or PBMCs. Deeply sampled blood TCRbeta repertoires from subjects exposed to, actively infected with, or recovered from COVID-19 were included in the dataset. The repertoires were released in a freely available public database intended as a resource for research on the immune response to SARS-CoV-2. Samples came from the ongoing ImmuneRACE study (first 160 participants) plus 1,254 subjects from 6 global collaborators. Nearly every sample came with metadata listing a de-identified subject ID, COVID-19 status, age in years and sex. Where available, HLA class I and class II types were taken from metadata supplied by the sample provider and were not determined by assay-based typing.

The CDR3, from cysteine to phenylalanine, totals 17 residues. CDR3 DNA only is kept here, 51 bases in frame from base 1. The germline V end is reduced by 5 bases and the J end by 3 bases; junction bases left unmatched: 11. CDR1 and CDR2 were assigned from the germline V gene (reference sequence) as MNHNY and SVGAGI. The immunoSEQ Assay, a bias-controlled multiplex PCR, was used to amplify TCRbeta CDR3 regions from genomic DNA. Turning to the authors' computational methods: The number of nucleated cells in each sample was estimated by amplification of reference gene primers within the assay. To quantify the absolute abundance of each unique TCRbeta CDR3 rearrangement, sequence reads were collapsed and filtered. Productive Simpson clonality was computed per sample as the square root of Simpson's diversity index over productive rearrangements. TCRdb took this table from immuneACCESS and kept in-frame rearrangements with V and J called. Such tables lack part of the clones; where checked against another copy, unresolved V genes explain under half of the gap, and the rest is unexplained. The V and J calls and clone size come from that table; D and trimming were worked out from the DNA. The table for this sample lists around 300,000 clones; 90% of them were counted only once. Less than 3.5% of the sample is in the top ten clones.

One collaborating source in Seattle enrolled patients during active infection and followed them longitudinally through the course of disease. The collaborating institutions used their own protocols to collect whole blood in K2EDTA tubes. For TCRbeta analysis, collaborator samples were shipped as frozen whole blood, as isolated PBMCs, or as DNA extracted from either sample type. Here is what the overall study found, with its caveats: How much clinical and demographic metadata was included differed by source and by participant, and the metadata was provided uncurated.

What was sequenced was peripheral blood. The sequence was obtained from a woman in her 30s with COVID-19, enrolled during active disease. The receptor chain draws on TRBV6-6 and TRBJ2-7; 12 junctional bases match TRBD2. The CDR3 is CASSPPGLAGMNYEQYF. The nucleotide sequence reads TGTGCCAGCAGTCCACCGGGACTAGCGGGTATGAACTACGAGCAGTACTTC.